This TCR beta chain was captured in a study of cytomegalovirus exposure and HLA in healthy donors. About the study: Unique TCRs numbering approximately 81 million, obtained from HLA-typed donors, made up an early data release. Whole-study results and caveats: In a later analysis, an Asian-associated ancestry cluster reportedly showed fewer N-insertions than the roughly 700-donor mean. Sequencing had likely introduced a cluster of highly shared sequence variants as an artifact.

PCR used 60 Vbeta primers and 13 Jbeta primers. Method: immunoSEQ multiplex PCR; TCRdb's copy keeps in-frame clones and lacks some. Found here are about 180,000 clones, more than 65% of them singletons; the top ten hold 1.2%. The germline CDR1 and CDR2 sequences are SGHNT and YYREEE (reference sequence). This CDR3 spans 16 amino acids. The V and J ends lost 4 bases and 5 bases, in that order; junction bases with no gene match: 10. Comment on this clone: Its antigen is unknown.

The material sequenced was PBMCs. V is TRBV5-4 and J is TRBJ2-4; TRBD1 aligns across 9 bases. The sequence came from a girl aged 2 to 10 in good health and CMV-seropositive. This chain's CDR3 is CASSVSGTGRENIQYF. CDR3 sequence (DNA): TGTGCCAGCAGCGTATCCGGGACAGGGAGGGAAAACATTCAGTACTTC.